A single sample gave rise to the 23 T cell receptor beta chains below, sequenced in a study of cytomegalovirus exposure and HLA in healthy donors. Measured with immunoSEQ multiplex PCR; TCRdb has only the in-frame clones, and not every one. The sample yields over 150,000 clones, roughly nine tenths seen once. The sequenced sample was PBMCs. These receptors came from a woman aged 25-40 years in good health and CMV-seronegative.

This chain uses TRBV6-5 with TRBJ2-1; no firm D call. The V gene's germline CDR1 is MNHEY and CDR2 SVGAGI. Between the trimmed V and J ends, which lost 6 bases and 8 bases, there was a span of 17 bases. CDR3 length: 14 residues. As DNA, the CDR3 is TGTGCCAGCAGCCGACGCGAAGGTCGCGATGAGCAGTTCTTC. This sequence encodes CASSRREGRDEQFF.

The gene calls are TRBV10-3 and TRBJ2-1; perhaps TRBD2 as D (5 bases). Germline V gene data show CDR1 as ENHRY and CDR2 as SYGVKD. Trimming removed 11 bases at V and 0 bases at J, with 14 bases between. The CDR3 totals 14 residues. CDR3 protein: CAVTSYSSYNEQFF. The CDR3, as DNA: TGTGCCGTAACTAGTTATAGCTCCTACAATGAGCAGTTCTTC.

V usage is TRBV5-4 and J usage is TRBJ2-7, with D tentatively TRBD1 or TRBD2 (5 bases each). V was clipped by 4 bases and J by 0 bases, with 14 bases between them. Germline CDR1 SGHNT, CDR2 YYREEE (reference sequence). CDR3 length equals 15 residues. The CDR3 coding sequence is TGTGCCAGCAGCCCGGGACCGACCGACTCCTACGAGCAGTACTTC. Its protein product is CASSPGPTDSYEQYF.

This clone was observed a few times. V is TRBV5-1 and J is TRBJ1-2, with D uncertain. The CDR3 loop spans 13 amino acids. V gave up 0 bases and J gave up 4 bases, with 7 bases separating them. CDR1 is SGHRS, CDR2 YFSETQ, per germline. The CDR3 spells CASSLDGSYGYTF. Here the CDR3 DNA reads TGCGCCAGCAGCTTGGACGGAAGCTATGGCTACACCTTC.

This chain uses TRBV7-9 with TRBJ2-1, with D uncertain. Per germline, CDR1 SEHNR and CDR2 FQNEAQ (reference sequence). This CDR3 region has 13 residues. Trimming shortened V by 10 bases and J by 7 bases, and 17 bases separated the two germline ends. The CDR3 DNA sequence: TGTGCCACACGACACCCTAGGGAAAATGAGCAGTTCTTC. Translation: CATRHPRENEQFF.

V is TRBV2 and J is TRBJ2-7; TRBD2 might be the D (6 bases). This CDR3 has 14 amino acids. Germline V CDR1 and CDR2: SNHLY, FYNNEI. With 7 bases removed from V and 1 base from J, the gap between germline ends came to 14 bases. The CDR3 DNA follows: TGTGCCAGCAATGGGGGGTATAATTCCTACGAGCAGTACTTC. This gives the protein CASNGGYNSYEQYF.

The rearrangement links TRBV15 to TRBJ2-5, with no clear D. Germline V gene sequence: CDR1 LNHNV, CDR2 YYDKDF (reference sequence). This CDR3 comprises 16 residues. Trimming stripped 1 base from V and 1 base from J, with 13 bases between. CDR3 nucleotide sequence: TGTGCCACCAGCAGAGTCCCCCTACCGGGCCAAGAGACCCAGTACTTC. It specifies CATSRVPLPGQETQYF.

V and J are TRBV5-1 and TRBJ1-1; D unresolved. CDR3 length: 13 residues. The germline gives CDR1 SGHRS, CDR2 YFSETQ. Trimming pared 2 bases from V and 11 bases from J, leaving 16 bases between. This CDR3 reads CASSFGPPDEAFF. The DNA for the CDR3 is TGCGCCAGCAGCTTCGGGCCTCCCGACGAGGCTTTCTTT.

The rearrangement uses TRBV28 and TRBJ2-1, with TRBD2 matching 12 bases. The germline V gene has CDR1 MDHEN and CDR2 SYDVKM. This CDR3 has 16 amino acids. The V gene end was trimmed by 4 bases and the J gene end by 3 bases; junction bases not matched to a gene: 4. CDR3 residues: CASSSSGRAGYNEQFF. The CDR3 DNA reads TGTGCCAGCAGTTCTAGCGGGAGGGCCGGCTACAATGAGCAGTTCTTC.

The rearrangement links TRBV6-6 to TRBJ2-7; 7 nucleotides agree with TRBD1. The CDR3 length is 15 residues. Per the germline V gene, CDR1 is MNHNY and CDR2 is SVGAGI (reference sequence). V lost 2 bases, J lost 6 bases, and 10 bases stayed unmatched. The CDR3 sequence is CASSYDRQGYCEQYF. For the CDR3, the DNA is TGTGCCAGCAGTTACGATAGACAGGGTTACTGCGAGCAGTACTTC.

The chain combines TRBV6-1 with TRBJ2-3; 8 nucleotides match TRBD2. Losses at the gene ends were 0 bases for V and 5 bases for J; bases not matched to a gene: 10. CDR1 is MNHNS and CDR2 is SASEGT in the germline V gene. CDR3 length equals 17 residues. This chain's CDR3 is CASSEASLAGGIDTQYF. The CDR3 bases are TGTGCCAGCAGTGAAGCATCCCTAGCGGGTGGCATAGATACGCAGTATTTT.

J is TRBJ1-1 and V is TRBV27, with 12 bases matching TRBD1. The CDR3 has 17 amino acids. The ends lost 7 bases at V and 1 base at J; junction bases unmatched: 10. The germline V gene encodes CDR1 MNHEY and CDR2 SMNVEV (reference sequence). CDR3 nucleotides: TGTGCCAGCAAAGCCGGGACAGGGGGCGTAAGGAACACTGAAGCTTTCTTT. Residues: CASKAGTGGVRNTEAFF.

The CDR3 loop reads CASSVAGTRLAGGNEQYF. Here the CDR3 DNA reads TGTGCCAGCAGCGTAGCTGGGACTAGACTAGCGGGAGGGAACGAGCAGTACTTC. The chain joins TRBV9 to TRBJ2-7, with TRBD2 matching 14 bases. After removal of 0 bases from V and 5 bases from J, the junction contained 10 bases not matched to a gene. The length of the CDR3 is 18 residues. Germline V gene sequence: CDR1 SGDLS, CDR2 YYNGEE. Filled out from reference TRBV9 and TRBJ2-7, the complete variable domain reads DSGVTQTPKHLITATGQRVTLRCSPRSGDLSVYWYQQSLDQGLQFLIQYYNGEERAKGNILERFSAQQFPDLHSELNLSSLELGDSALYFCASSVAGTRLAGGNEQYFGPGTRLTVT.

This chain joins TRBV19 and TRBJ2-3; 11 bases are a match to TRBD1. CDR1 is LNHDA and CDR2 is SQIVND in the germline V gene (reference sequence). V lost 6 bases, J lost 6 bases, and 5 bases stayed unmatched. The CDR3 loop spans 14 amino acids. CDR3 residues: CASRRTGGADTQYF. In nucleotides, the CDR3 is TGTGCCAGTAGGAGGACAGGGGGCGCGGATACGCAGTATTTT.

The V and J genes are TRBV7-8 and TRBJ2-5; 7 bases fit TRBD1. Germline loops: CDR1 SGHVS, CDR2 FQNEAQ. V dropped 1 base and J dropped 3; count of bases not matched to a gene: 2. The CDR3 spans 14 residues. The CDR3 reads CASSLVTGKETQYF. The CDR3 DNA reads as TGTGCCAGCAGCTTAGTGACAGGGAAAGAGACCCAGTACTTC.

This sequence joins TRBV7-6 and TRBJ2-1; TRBD2 matches at 10 bases. V was pared by 0 bases and J by 2 bases, with 7 bases of the junction left unmatched. The CDR3 consists of 18 residues. Germline loops: CDR1 SGHVS, CDR2 FNYEAQ. CDR3: CASSLAPLAGETYNEQFF. For the CDR3, the DNA is TGTGCCAGCAGCTTAGCGCCCCTAGCGGGGGAAACCTACAATGAGCAGTTCTTC.

The chain carries TRBV7-2 and TRBJ1-2; possibly TRBD1 for D (6 bases). The germline V gene encodes CDR1 SGHTA and CDR2 FQGNSA. This CDR3 contains 17 residues. V was cut by 5 bases and J by 5 bases, with 24 bases left in between. The CDR3 DNA reads TGTGCCAGCAGCCCACCGCCTTGGGGCAGGGGCCGATATGGCTACACCTTC. Translated: CASSPPPWGRGRYGYTF.

The chain joins TRBV4-1 to TRBJ2-1; D is unresolved. Germline lookup yields CDR1 MGHRA and CDR2 YSYEKL. The CDR3 extends over 11 amino acids. The germline V and J ends were trimmed by 3 bases and 7 bases, with 4 bases remaining between them. The CDR3 spells CASSHFNEQFF. CDR3 in DNA: TGCGCCAGCAGCCACTTTAATGAGCAGTTCTTC.

This clone was observed a handful of times. This chain uses TRBV7-9 with TRBJ2-1; the D gene is possibly TRBD1 (5 bases). Per germline, CDR1 SEHNR and CDR2 FQNEAQ (reference sequence). The CDR3 is 14 residues long. Deletions cut 1 base from V and 6 bases from J, with 10 bases between. The CDR3 is CASSLGTGFNEQFF. CDR3 coding DNA: TGTGCCAGCAGCTTAGGAACAGGTTTCAATGAGCAGTTCTTC.

V usage is TRBV7-2 and J usage is TRBJ1-6; D is perhaps TRBD1 (6 bases). The CDR3 runs 16 residues. V lost 3 bases to trimming and J lost 2 bases, with 11 bases between them. CDR1 is SGHTA, CDR2 FQGNSA, per germline. CDR3 protein: CASSFAGDPYNSPLHF. The DNA for the CDR3 is TGTGCCAGCAGCTTCGCAGGGGACCCCTATAATTCACCCCTCCACTTT.

This rearrangement joins TRBV5-1 to TRBJ2-5, with a possible D match to TRBD2 (6 bases). Germline-derived CDR1 and CDR2 are SGHRS and YFSETQ. The CDR3 sequence is 18 residues long. V was cut by 4 bases and J by 10 bases, with 32 bases left in between. CDR3 protein: CASSPAMVSRAGLVGQYF. CDR3 nucleotides: TGCGCCAGCAGCCCGGCGATGGTTTCCAGAGCGGGTTTGGTAGGCCAGTACTTC.

This chain links TRBV6-6 with TRBJ1-1, with D tentatively TRBD1 (6 bases). In germline, CDR1 is MNHNY, CDR2 SVGAGI (reference sequence). The CDR3 runs to 13 residues. V gave up 5 bases and J gave up 2 bases, with 9 bases separating them. The DNA of the CDR3 is TGTGCCAGCAGTGAGGACAGTAACACTGAAGCTTTCTTT. Translated, it gives CASSEDSNTEAFF.

The J gene is TRBJ1-2, the V gene TRBV28, with 7 bases that match TRBD1. Germline V gives CDR1 MDHEN, CDR2 SYDVKM. V dropped 2 bases and J dropped 7; count of bases not matched to a gene: 4. The CDR3 totals 13 residues. The CDR3 sequence is CASSLDRDGGYTF. For the CDR3, the DNA is TGTGCCAGCAGTTTAGACAGGGACGGTGGCTACACCTTC.